A selection of T cell receptor beta chains follows, all from one sample in a study of sequential checkpoint blockade in melanoma. TCRdb keeps only in-frame clones here, not all; method: immunoSEQ multiplex PCR. The sample lists about 9,600 clones, approximately 25% seen once, with 20% to 25% in the top ten. This specimen was tumor tissue (inferred from file names), taken from a patient given nivolumab and ipilimumab in sequence. These receptors were collected from a human donor with melanoma. Both conserved end residues are part of each CDR3. A D gene is named only where the DNA matches it firmly. Size is omitted from some rows. Given values are once, few, many or a class for expanded clones.

V: TRBV19
D: -
size: -
J: TRBJ2-5
CDR3: CASSIGGEETQYF
DNA: TGTGCCAGTAGTATAGGCGGGGAAGAGACCCAGTACTTC

V: TRBV5-1
D: -
size: few
J: TRBJ1-4
CDR3: CASSGGSVVGEKLFF
DNA: TGCGCCAGCAGCGGGGGGTCTGTCGTCGGTGAAAAACTGTTTTTT

V: TRBV9
D: -
size: -
J: TRBJ2-1
CDR3: CASSARTEDNEQFF
DNA: TGTGCCAGCAGCGCACGGACAGAAGACAATGAGCAGTTCTTC

V: TRBV11-3
D: -
size: many
J: TRBJ2-7
CDR3: CASSREGSGAEQYF
DNA: TGTGCCAGCAGCAGAGAGGGAAGTGGGGCCGAGCAGTACTTC

V: TRBV11-3
D: TRBD1
size: few
J: TRBJ1-1
CDR3: CASRHGDRAGGAFF
DNA: TGTGCCAGCAGACATGGGGACAGGGCGGGCGGCGCTTTCTTT

V: TRBV25-1
D: -
size: -
J: TRBJ2-5
CDR3: CASPLMCHSEETQYF
DNA: TGTGCCAGTCCCTTGATGTGCCATTCTGAAGAGACCCAGTACTTC

V: TRBV11-3
D: -
size: many
J: TRBJ2-1
CDR3: CASSSPVGPGNEQFF
DNA: TGTGCCAGCAGCTCCCCGGTGGGGCCAGGAAATGAGCAGTTCTTC

V: TRBV19
D: TRBD1
size: -
J: TRBJ1-3
CDR3: CASSHRGGNTIYF
DNA: TGTGCCAGTAGTCACAGGGGTGGAAACACCATATATTTT

V: TRBV11-3
D: -
size: many
J: TRBJ2-1
CDR3: CASSLAMATLEQFF
DNA: TGTGCCAGCAGCTTGGCGATGGCGACACTCGAGCAGTTCTTC

V: TRBV6-8
D: -
size: many
J: TRBJ2-2
CDR3: CAIARAGRGKDTGELFF
DNA: TGTGCCATCGCCAGAGCAGGGCGTGGAAAGGACACCGGGGAGCTGTTTTTT

V: TRBV5-1
D: TRBD2
size: once
J: TRBJ2-1
CDR3: CASSFRAGDYNEQFF
DNA: TGCGCCAGCAGCTTTCGAGCGGGGGACTACAATGAGCAGTTCTTC

V: TRBV5-1
D: TRBD1
size: -
J: TRBJ2-1
CDR3: CASSLNTGEGGEQFF
DNA: TGCGCCAGCAGCTTGAACACAGGGGAAGGAGGTGAGCAGTTCTTC

V: TRBV5-1
D: -
size: -
J: TRBJ1-1
CDR3: CASSVLQGNTEAFF
DNA: TGCGCCAGCAGCGTCCTACAGGGGAACACTGAAGCTTTCTTT

V: TRBV6-8
D: -
size: -
J: TRBJ1-2
CDR3: CASSFQTESGYTF
DNA: TGTGCCAGCAGTTTCCAGACCGAGTCCGGCTACACCTTC

V: TRBV6-8
D: -
size: -
J: TRBJ2-3
CDR3: CASRILGSTDTQYF
DNA: TGTGCCAGCAGGATCCTGGGTAGCACAGATACGCAGTATTTT

V: TRBV18
D: -
size: -
J: TRBJ1-5
CDR3: CASSQGIDQPQHF
DNA: TGTGCCAGCTCACAGGGTATTGATCAGCCCCAGCATTTT

V: TRBV19
D: -
size: few
J: TRBJ1-4
CDR3: CASSPRGQFNEKLFF
DNA: TGTGCCAGTTCCCCCAGAGGACAGTTTAATGAAAAACTGTTTTTT

V: TRBV18
D: -
size: -
J: TRBJ1-1
CDR3: CASSPLAWRLGQTNTEAFF
DNA: TGTGCCAGCTCACCCCTAGCTTGGCGCCTTGGACAGACGAACACTGAAGCTTTCTTT

V: TRBV6-8
D: -
size: few
J: TRBJ1-1
CDR3: CASSYNPEAEAFF
DNA: TGTGCCAGCAGTTATAATCCCGAGGCTGAAGCTTTCTTT

V: TRBV5-1
D: -
size: -
J: TRBJ2-1
CDR3: CASSPGRGFYNEQFF
DNA: TGCGCCAGCAGCCCTGGCAGGGGTTTCTACAATGAGCAGTTCTTC

V: TRBV12-5
D: TRBD1
size: -
J: TRBJ2-2
CDR3: CASGWGQGTTGELFF
DNA: TGTGCTAGTGGTTGGGGACAGGGCACGACCGGGGAGCTGTTTTTT

V: TRBV11-3
D: -
size: medium-sized
J: TRBJ2-3
CDR3: CASSLETRGDTQYF
DNA: TGTGCCAGCAGCTTAGAGACTAGAGGGGATACGCAGTATTTT

V: TRBV11-3
D: -
size: few
J: TRBJ2-5
CDR3: CASGMQGHDQETQYF
DNA: TGTGCCAGCGGTATGCAGGGCCATGATCAAGAGACCCAGTACTTC

V: TRBV5-1
D: -
size: -
J: TRBJ1-1
CDR3: CASTLTDAATEAFF
DNA: TGCGCCAGCACCTTAACCGACGCCGCCACTGAAGCTTTCTTT

V: TRBV29-1
D: TRBD1
size: once
J: TRBJ1-2
CDR3: CSVEFWTGTGNYGYTF
DNA: TGCAGCGTTGAATTTTGGACAGGGACGGGGAACTATGGCTACACCTTC

V: TRBV12-5
D: -
size: -
J: TRBJ2-2
CDR3: CASGQGAGELFF
DNA: TGTGCCAGCGGCCAGGGAGCCGGGGAGCTGTTTTTT

V: TRBV15
D: -
size: -
J: TRBJ2-2
CDR3: CATSRGGAGNTGELFF
DNA: TGTGCCACCAGCAGGGGCGGGGCGGGGAACACCGGGGAGCTGTTTTTT